This TCR beta chain was documented in a study of CD8+ T cells in alopecia areata. As for the study in general: Treated individuals took tofacitinib by mouth, 5 to 10 mg twice daily.

Noted treatment: oral pan-JAK inhibitor, 5-10 mg twice daily. The V gene's germline CDR1 is MNHEY and CDR2 SVGAGI. V dropped 1 base and J dropped 3; count of bases not matched to a gene: 2. The CDR3 has 15 residues. Study-level points and caveats: Throughout tofacitinib, many expanded lesional clones continued to persist in scalp and blood. With one nonresponder, baseline CD8+ expansion's link to response remains uncertain. Across lesional scalp, and particularly alopecia totalis/universalis, clonality surpassed that of normal scalp.

This clone was found a few times. Its antigen is currently unknown. Isolated RNA was reverse transcribed into cDNA used as the sequencing template. Here immunoSEQ multiplex PCR was the method, and the copy in TCRdb shows in-frame clones only, minus some. The sample comprises roughly 100,000 clones, 65% to 90% of which are singletons, and 11% rests with the top ten. The chain uses TRBV6-5 and TRBJ2-3; TRBD2 agrees at 9 bases. This material consisted of CD8+ T cells sorted from blood, taken between weeks 30 and 35, from a patient treated with tofacitinib. This TCR was sampled from a human donor with alopecia areata. CDR3 coding DNA: TGTGCCAGCAGTTACTATACTAGCGGGACAGATACGCAGTATTTT. As protein: CASSYYTSGTDTQYF.